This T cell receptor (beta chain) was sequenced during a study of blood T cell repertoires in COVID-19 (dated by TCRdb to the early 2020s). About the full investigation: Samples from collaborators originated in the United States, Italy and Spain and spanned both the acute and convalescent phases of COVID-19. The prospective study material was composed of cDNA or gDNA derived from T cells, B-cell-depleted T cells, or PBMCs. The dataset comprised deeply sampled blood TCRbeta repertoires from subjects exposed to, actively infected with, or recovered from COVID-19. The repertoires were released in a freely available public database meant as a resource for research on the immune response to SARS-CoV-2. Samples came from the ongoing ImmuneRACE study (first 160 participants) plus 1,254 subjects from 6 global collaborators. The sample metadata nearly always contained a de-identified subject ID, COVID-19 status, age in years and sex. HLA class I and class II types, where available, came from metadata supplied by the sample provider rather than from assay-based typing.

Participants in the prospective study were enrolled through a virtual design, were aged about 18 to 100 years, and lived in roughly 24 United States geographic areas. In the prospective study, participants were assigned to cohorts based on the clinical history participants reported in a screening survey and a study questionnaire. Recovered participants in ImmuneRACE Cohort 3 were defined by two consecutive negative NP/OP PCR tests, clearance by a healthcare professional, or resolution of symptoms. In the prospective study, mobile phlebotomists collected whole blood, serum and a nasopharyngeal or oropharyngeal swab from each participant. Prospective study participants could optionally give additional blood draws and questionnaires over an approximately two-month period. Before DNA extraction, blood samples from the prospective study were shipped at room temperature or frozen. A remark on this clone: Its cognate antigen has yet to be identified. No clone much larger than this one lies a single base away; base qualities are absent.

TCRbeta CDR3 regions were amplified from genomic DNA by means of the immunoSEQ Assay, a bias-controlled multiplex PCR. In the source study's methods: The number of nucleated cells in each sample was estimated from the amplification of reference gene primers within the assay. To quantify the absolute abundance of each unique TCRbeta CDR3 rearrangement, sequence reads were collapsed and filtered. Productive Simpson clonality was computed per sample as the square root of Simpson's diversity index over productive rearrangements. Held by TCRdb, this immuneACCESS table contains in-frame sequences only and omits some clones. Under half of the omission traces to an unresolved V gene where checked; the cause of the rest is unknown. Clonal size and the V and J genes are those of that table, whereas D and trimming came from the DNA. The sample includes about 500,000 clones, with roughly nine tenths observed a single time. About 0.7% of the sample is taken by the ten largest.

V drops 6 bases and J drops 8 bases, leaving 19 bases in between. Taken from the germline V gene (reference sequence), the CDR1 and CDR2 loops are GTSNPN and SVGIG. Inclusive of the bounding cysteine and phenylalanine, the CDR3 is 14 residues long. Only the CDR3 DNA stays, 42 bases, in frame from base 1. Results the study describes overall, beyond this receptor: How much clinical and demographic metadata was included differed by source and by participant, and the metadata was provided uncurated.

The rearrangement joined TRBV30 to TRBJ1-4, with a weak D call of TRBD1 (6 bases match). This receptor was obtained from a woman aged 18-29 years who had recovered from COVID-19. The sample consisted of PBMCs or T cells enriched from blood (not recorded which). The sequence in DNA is TGTGCCTGCACCCCCGGGACATCGGGGGAAAAACTGTTTTTT. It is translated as CACTPGTSGEKLFF.